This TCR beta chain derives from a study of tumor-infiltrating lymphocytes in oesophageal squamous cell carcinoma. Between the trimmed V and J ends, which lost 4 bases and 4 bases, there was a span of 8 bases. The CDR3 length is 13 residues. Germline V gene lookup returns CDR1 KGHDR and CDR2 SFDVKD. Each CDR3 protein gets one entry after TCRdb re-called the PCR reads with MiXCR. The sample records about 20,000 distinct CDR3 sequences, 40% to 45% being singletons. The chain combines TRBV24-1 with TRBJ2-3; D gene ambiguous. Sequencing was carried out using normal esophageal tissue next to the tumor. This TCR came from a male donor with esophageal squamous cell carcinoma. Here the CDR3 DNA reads TGTGCCACCAGTGAATGGGCTTCAGATACGCAGTATTTT. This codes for CATSEWASDTQYF.